One sample yielded the 25 T cell receptor beta chains listed below, sequenced in a study of T cell responses to AZD1222 COVID-19 vaccine. TCRdb's table, derived via immunoSEQ multiplex PCR, lists solely in-frame clones and lacks some. Of some 120,000 clones in the sample, approximately 85% were seen once. The sample in question was peripheral blood, obtained 28 days after the second AZD1222 dose. Receptors were obtained from an adult who received the AZD1222 COVID-19 vaccine.

The chain combines TRBV27 with TRBJ1-2, with D maybe TRBD1 (6 bases). V was trimmed by 8 bases and J by 7 bases, leaving 17 bases between them. The V gene's germline CDR1 is MNHEY and CDR2 SMNVEV (reference sequence). The CDR3 consists of 13 residues. The CDR3 DNA reads TGTGCCAGCGGCTTTGCGGGGGCGCTTGGCTACACCTTC. It specifies CASGFAGALGYTF.

The J gene is TRBJ1-2, the V gene TRBV3-1 (or the pseudogene TRBV3-2), with TRBD1 matching 12 bases. This CDR3 has 14 residues. After removal of 4 bases from V and 6 bases from J, the junction contained 3 bases not matched to a gene. From germline, CDR1 is LGHDT and CDR2 YNNKEL (reference sequence). The CDR3 loop is CASSPRDRGHGYTF. The DNA of the CDR3 is TGTGCCAGCAGCCCTAGGGACAGGGGGCATGGCTACACCTTC.

The chain carries TRBV11-2 and TRBJ1-6, with unresolved D. V was cut by 4 bases and J by 6 bases, with 13 bases left in between. CDR1 is SGHAT, CDR2 FQNNGV, per germline. CDR3 length: 15 residues. The CDR3 region is CASSSTLPINSPLHF. CDR3 in DNA: TGTGCCAGCAGCTCAACACTCCCTATTAATTCACCCCTCCACTTT.

This rearrangement joins TRBV4-2 to TRBJ2-3, with a possible D match to TRBD1 (6 bases). Germline V lookup: CDR1 LGHNA, CDR2 YNFKEQ. Trimming cost V 4 bases and J 0 bases, with 8 bases left between them. The CDR3 loop spans 14 amino acids. The CDR3: CASSPGQSTDTQYF. The CDR3 bases are TGTGCCAGCAGCCCAGGACAGAGCACAGATACGCAGTATTTT.

This clone was recorded a few times. Within the sample, other DNA sequences also encode this same CDR3. The V and J genes are TRBV5-1 and TRBJ1-6; D unresolved. Between the trimmed V and J ends, which lost 0 bases and 7 bases, there was a span of 5 bases. The V gene's germline CDR1 is SGHRS and CDR2 YFSETQ. The CDR3 loop spans 13 amino acids. In nucleotides, the CDR3 is TGCGCCAGCAGCTTGGAAGGCAATTCACCCCTCCACTTT. It translates to CASSLEGNSPLHF.

The rearrangement uses TRBV12-3 or TRBV12-4 and TRBJ2-2; D gene ambiguous. This CDR3 region has 13 residues. With 2 bases removed from V and 6 bases from J, the gap between germline ends came to 7 bases. CDR3 nucleotide sequence: TGTGCCAGCAGTTTAAGGCAGTCCGGGGAGCTGTTTTTT. It encodes CASSLRQSGELFF.

The V and J genes are TRBV27 and TRBJ1-6; a possible D gene is TRBD1 (6 bases). The CDR3 is made up of 14 amino acids. Deletions cut 5 bases from V and 7 bases from J, with 12 bases between. Germline lookup yields CDR1 MNHEY and CDR2 SMNVEV (reference sequence). The CDR3 sequence: CASSPTGRNSPLHF. In nucleotides, the CDR3 is TGTGCCAGCAGTCCGACAGGACGGAATTCACCCCTCCACTTT.

The chain recombines TRBV5-6 with TRBJ2-1; TRBD2 matches 11 bases. Germline V CDR1 and CDR2: SGHDT, YYEEEE. CDR3 size: 15 residues. V gave up 2 bases and J gave up 5 bases; unmatched junction bases: 3. The CDR3 is CASSLTSGRHNEQFF. DNA of the CDR3: TGTGCCAGCAGCTTAACTAGCGGGAGACACAATGAGCAGTTCTTC.

This chain uses TRBV30 with TRBJ1-6; TRBD1 matches at 9 bases. V shed 0 bases and J 9 bases; nucleotides not matched to a gene: 0. There are 13 residues in the CDR3. Looked up from germline, CDR1 is GTSNPN and CDR2 is SVGIG (reference sequence). The CDR3 here is CAWSVDRGSPLHF. In DNA form, the CDR3 reads TGTGCCTGGAGTGTGGACAGGGGTTCACCCCTCCACTTT.

The genes are TRBV5-1 and TRBJ2-2; 10 bases agree with TRBD2. The trim removed 0 bases at V and 2 bases at J, leaving 1 base unmatched. CDR3 length: 16 residues. Germline lookup yields CDR1 SGHRS and CDR2 YFSETQ. CDR3 in amino acids: CASSLVAGGNTGELFF. CDR3 nucleotide sequence: TGCGCCAGCAGCTTGGTAGCGGGGGGAAACACCGGGGAGCTGTTTTTT.

The chain joins TRBV10-3 to TRBJ1-2; 10 bases align to TRBD1. Per the germline V gene, CDR1 is ENHRY and CDR2 is SYGVKD. Trimming at V came to 4 bases and at J to 7 bases, leaving 3 bases not matched to a gene. This CDR3 region has 13 residues. CDR3 DNA: TGTGCCATCAGTGTCGGGACAGGGGCTGGCTACACCTTC. Amino acid sequence: CAISVGTGAGYTF.

The V and J genes are TRBV4-3 and TRBJ2-7, with a tentative D call TRBD2 (5 bases). Trimming took off 1 base at V and 2 bases at J, with 12 bases between the two ends. The CDR3 loop spans 15 amino acids. CDR1 and CDR2 from the germline V gene are LGHNA and YSLEER. CDR3 residues: CASSQGVAQAYEQYF. CDR3 sequence (DNA): TGCGCCAGCAGCCAAGGGGTAGCGCAAGCCTACGAGCAGTACTTC.

The rearrangement joins TRBV11-3 to TRBJ1-5; possible D gene TRBD1, 5 bases. V shed 5 bases and J shed 5 bases, with 10 bases lying between them. CDR3 length: 13 residues. CDR1 is SGHNT and CDR2 is YENEEA in the germline V gene. The CDR3 region has the DNA TGTGCCAGCAGCCCGGGGACCTATCAGCCCCAGCATTTT. It yields the protein CASSPGTYQPQHF.

The rearrangement links TRBV3-1 (or the pseudogene TRBV3-2) to TRBJ2-1; 7 positions match TRBD2. J lost 3 bases, V lost 1 base, and 3 bases had no gene match. Germline assignment: CDR1 LGHDT and CDR2 YNNKEL (reference sequence). This CDR3 is 15 amino acids long. This CDR3 is CASSQAASGYNEQFF. In DNA form, the CDR3 reads TGTGCCAGCAGCCAAGCGGCTAGCGGCTACAATGAGCAGTTCTTC.

J is TRBJ1-1 and V is TRBV24-1; perhaps TRBD1 as D (5 bases). Germline assignment: CDR1 KGHDR and CDR2 SFDVKD. V lost 5 bases to trimming and J lost 10 bases, with 13 bases between them. CDR3 length: 12 residues. The CDR3 here is CATSGTLGRAFF. In DNA, the CDR3 is TGTGCCACCAGTGGAACGCTGGGGCGAGCTTTCTTT.

This clone was picked up one time. The chain employs TRBV27 and TRBJ2-7, with 9 bases aligning to TRBD2. The CDR3 extends over 15 amino acids. The V gene end was trimmed by 8 bases and the J gene end by 1 base; junction bases not matched to a gene: 9. Germline-derived CDR1 and CDR2 are MNHEY and SMNVEV (reference sequence). The CDR3 sequence is CASAATSGQSYEQYF. The DNA of the CDR3 is TGTGCCAGCGCGGCGACTAGCGGCCAATCCTACGAGCAGTACTTC.

This clone turned up a few times. This chain uses TRBV13 with TRBJ1-5, with D unclear. This CDR3 is 15 amino acids long. Trimming left V 0 bases short and J 4 bases short, with 10 bases between. Germline-derived CDR1 and CDR2 are PRHDT and FYEKMQ (reference sequence). The CDR3 DNA reads as TGTGCCAGCAGCTTAGGGTCGGAGGTTAATCAGCCCCAGCATTTT. This encodes CASSLGSEVNQPQHF.

The chain is built from TRBV27 and TRBJ2-7; D is perhaps TRBD1 (6 bases). From germline, CDR1 is MNHEY and CDR2 SMNVEV (reference sequence). Trimming shortened V by 5 bases and J by 2 bases, and 13 bases separated the two germline ends. This CDR3 region has 14 residues. The DNA for the CDR3 is TGTGCCAGCAGTCCTCGGACAGCACCCTACGAGCAGTACTTC. Protein: CASSPRTAPYEQYF.

The chain has TRBV5-1 and TRBJ2-3; 8 bases are shared with TRBD2. After removal of 6 bases from V and 5 bases from J, the junction contained 8 bases not matched to a gene. CDR1 SGHRS and CDR2 YFSETQ come from the germline V gene. The CDR3 loop spans 14 amino acids. Written as DNA, the CDR3 is TGCGCCAGCAAGGCGGGGGGATTCATAGATACGCAGTATTTT. This encodes CASKAGGFIDTQYF.

The V gene is TRBV27, the J gene TRBJ1-2; no clear D gene. The V and J ends lost 3 bases and 0 bases respectively, with 5 bases between them. The CDR3 is made up of 13 amino acids. The germline CDR1 and CDR2 sequences are MNHEY and SMNVEV (reference sequence). Here the CDR3 reads CASSFSPNYGYTF. CDR3 nucleotide sequence: TGTGCCAGCAGTTTTTCCCCTAACTATGGCTACACCTTC.

The chain links TRBV28 to TRBJ1-5, with no clear D. Trimming cost V 4 bases and J 1 base, with 14 bases left between them. CDR1 and CDR2 (germline): MDHEN, SYDVKM. CDR3 length equals 16 residues. The CDR3 DNA follows: TGTGCCAGCAGTTGGGGTGGGCCTAGGAGCAATCAGCCCCAGCATTTT. This gives the protein CASSWGGPRSNQPQHF.

The rearrangement links TRBV2 to TRBJ2-1; D call uncertain. The germline V gene has CDR1 SNHLY and CDR2 FYNNEI. The CDR3 sequence is 12 residues long. The ends were cut back, 5 bases at V and 8 bases at J, with 10 bases in the middle. The CDR3 protein is CASSFRAYEQFF. CDR3 DNA sequence: TGTGCCAGCAGTTTTAGGGCGTATGAGCAGTTCTTC.

This chain uses TRBV5-1 with TRBJ1-2; 8 bases map to TRBD1. The trim removed 5 bases at V and 4 bases at J, leaving 10 bases unmatched. Germline CDR1 reads SGHRS; CDR2 reads YFSETQ. The CDR3 is 15 amino acids. The CDR3, as DNA: TGCGCCAGCAGTGGTCGTCAGGGGGCCGGCTATGGCTACACCTTC. Amino acid sequence: CASSGRQGAGYGYTF.

This chain uses TRBV5-1 with TRBJ2-2; 11 bases line up with TRBD1. CDR3 length: 15 residues. The J segment lost 4 bases and the V segment lost 6 bases, leaving 5 bases of the junction unmatched. Germline assignment: CDR1 SGHRS and CDR2 YFSETQ. Here the CDR3 reads CASKVGTGGTGELFF. As DNA, the CDR3 is TGCGCCAGCAAGGTCGGGACAGGGGGCACCGGGGAGCTGTTTTTT.

J is TRBJ2-5 and V is TRBV18; D is possibly TRBD1 or TRBD2 (5 bases each). This CDR3 is 17 amino acids long. Germline V CDR1 and CDR2: KGHSH, LQKENI. Trimming pared 3 bases from V and 2 bases from J, leaving 19 bases between. The CDR3 DNA reads TGTGCCAGCTCACCGCAGGTCAGGGACCGTCTACAAGAGACCCAGTACTTC. As protein: CASSPQVRDRLQETQYF. Full variable domain (remainder filled in from reference TRBV18 and TRBJ2-5): NAGVMQNPRHLVRRRGQEARLRCSPMKGHSHVYWYRQLPEEGLKFMVYLQKENIIDESGMPKERFSAEFPKEGPSILRIQQVVRGDSAAYFCASSPQVRDRLQETQYFGPGTRLLVL.